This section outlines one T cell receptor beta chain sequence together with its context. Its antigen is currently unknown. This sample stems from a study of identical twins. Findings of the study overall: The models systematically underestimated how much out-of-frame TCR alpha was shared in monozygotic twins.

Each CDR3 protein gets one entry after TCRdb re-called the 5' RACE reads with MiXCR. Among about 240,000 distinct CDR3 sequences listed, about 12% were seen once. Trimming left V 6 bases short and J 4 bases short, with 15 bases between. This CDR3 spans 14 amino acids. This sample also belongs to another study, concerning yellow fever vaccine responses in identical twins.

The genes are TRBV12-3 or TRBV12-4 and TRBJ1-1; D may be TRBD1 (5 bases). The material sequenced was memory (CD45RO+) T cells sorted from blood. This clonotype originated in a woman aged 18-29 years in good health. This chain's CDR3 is CASSRPGWSTEAFF. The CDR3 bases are TGTGCCAGCAGCCGCCCAGGGTGGTCCACTGAAGCTTTCTTT.